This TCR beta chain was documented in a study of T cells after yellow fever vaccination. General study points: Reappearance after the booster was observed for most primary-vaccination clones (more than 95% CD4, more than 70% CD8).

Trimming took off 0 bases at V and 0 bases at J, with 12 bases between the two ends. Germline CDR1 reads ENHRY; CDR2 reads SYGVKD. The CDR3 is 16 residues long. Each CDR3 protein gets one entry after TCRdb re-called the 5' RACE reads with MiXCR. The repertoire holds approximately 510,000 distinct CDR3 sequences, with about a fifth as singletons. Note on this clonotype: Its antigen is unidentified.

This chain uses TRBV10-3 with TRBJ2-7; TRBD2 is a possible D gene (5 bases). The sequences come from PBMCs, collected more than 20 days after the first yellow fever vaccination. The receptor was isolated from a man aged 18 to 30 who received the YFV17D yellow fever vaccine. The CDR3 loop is CAISESADPSSYEQYV. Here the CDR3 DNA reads TGTGCCATCAGTGAGTCAGCGGACCCGAGCTCCTACGAGCAGTACGTC.